Each of the 23 T cell receptor beta chains below was sequenced from the same sample in a study of technical replicates of blood from a handful of donors. Assay: immunoSEQ multiplex PCR; the TCRdb copy retains only in-frame clones and omits some. Found here are around 70,000 clones, 85% to 95% of them singletons; the top ten hold 0.3% to 0.45%. The sequencing input was T cells isolated from PBMCs. The receptors here all came from a human donor in good health.

The genes are TRBV28 and TRBJ2-3; D remains unclear. Germline V CDR1 and CDR2: MDHEN, SYDVKM. V was shortened by 8 bases and J by 0 bases, with 15 bases between the two germline ends. The CDR3 spans 15 residues. For the CDR3, the DNA is TGTGCCAGCCAAGGTCCGGGTTCTAGCACAGATACGCAGTATTTT. It codes for CASQGPGSSTDTQYF.

This clone is a singleton in its sample. The CDR3 reads CASSLNRNTEAFF. CDR3 sequence (DNA): TGTGCCAGCAGCTTAAACAGGAACACTGAAGCTTTCTTT. This chain uses TRBV11-2 with TRBJ1-1; no clear D. The CDR3 is made up of 13 amino acids. CDR1 and CDR2 (germline): SGHAT, FQNNGV. Deletions cut 2 bases from V and 1 base from J, with 5 bases between.

This rearrangement joins TRBV18 to TRBJ2-2; TRBD1 is a possible D gene (6 bases). The CDR3 consists of 13 residues. In germline, CDR1 is KGHSH, CDR2 LQKENI. V was clipped by 0 bases and J by 13 bases, with 12 bases between them. This CDR3 is CASSPPSGTRLFF. DNA for the CDR3: TGTGCCAGCTCACCACCCTCCGGGACACGGCTGTTTTTT. Based on the CDR3 plus reference TRBV18 and TRBJ2-2, the full variable domain is NAGVMQNPRHLVRRRGQEARLRCSPMKGHSHVYWYRQLPEEGLKFMVYLQKENIIDESGMPKERFSAEFPKEGPSILRIQQVVRGDSAAYFCASSPPSGTRLFFGEGSRLTVL.

The V call is TRBV7-3, the J call TRBJ2-2; D unresolved. V was clipped by 2 bases and J by 0 bases, with 4 bases between them. CDR3 length: 14 amino acids. Germline CDR1 SGHTA, CDR2 FQGTGA. CDR3 sequence (DNA): TGTGCCAGCAGCTTAGCAGCGAACACCGGGGAGCTGTTTTTT. Its translation: CASSLAANTGELFF.

The rearrangement uses TRBV9 and TRBJ2-2; D gene unclear. CDR3 length equals 13 residues. Germline CDR1 reads SGDLS; CDR2 reads YYNGEE. V gave up 2 bases and J gave up 0 bases, with 2 bases separating them. The CDR3 here is CASSVTNTGELFF. Here the CDR3 DNA reads TGTGCCAGCAGCGTCACGAACACCGGGGAGCTGTTTTTT.

In its sample, this clone was seen once. The rearrangement joins TRBV6-5 to TRBJ2-5; 7 nucleotides agree with TRBD1. The CDR3 is 14 amino acids. In germline, CDR1 is MNHEY, CDR2 SVGAGI. After removal of 5 bases from V and 5 bases from J, the junction contained 8 bases not matched to a gene. This chain's CDR3 is CASSADRRMETQYF. CDR3 nucleotide sequence: TGTGCCAGCAGTGCGGACAGGAGGATGGAGACCCAGTACTTC.

This chain links TRBV21-1 with TRBJ1-1; no DNA check was done on the table's D call, TRBD1. TRBV21-1 is flagged as a pseudogene. This CDR3 is 17 amino acids long. The CDR3 coding sequence is TGTGCCAGCAGCGGGTCGAAAGGACCGGGACAGGGAACTGAAGCTTTCTTT. Translation: CASSGSKGPGQGTEAFF.

This chain links TRBV6-4 with TRBJ2-1; D possibly corresponds to TRBD2 (6 bases). V was shortened by 1 base and J by 6 bases, with 19 bases between the two germline ends. Germline-derived CDR1 and CDR2 are MRHNA and SNTAGT. The CDR3 covers 17 residues. The CDR3 region has the DNA TGTGCCAGCAGTGACTGTGCTCCCCGGGCGGGAAGCAATGAGCAGTTCTTC. The encoded protein is CASSDCAPRAGSNEQFF.

This rearrangement joins TRBV4-1 to TRBJ2-1, with TRBD2 matching over 16 bases. The trim removed 3 bases at V and 10 bases at J, leaving 6 bases unmatched. There are 16 residues in the CDR3. The V gene's germline CDR1 is MGHRA and CDR2 YSYEKL. CDR3 nucleotide sequence: TGCGCCAGCAGCCAGGGACTAGCGGGAGGGTCGAAGGAGCAGTTCTTC. The encoded protein is CASSQGLAGGSKEQFF.

This sequence joins TRBV30 and TRBJ2-2; 11 bases agree with TRBD2. Germline V gene lookup returns CDR1 GTSNPN and CDR2 SVGIG (reference sequence). The CDR3 extends over 17 amino acids. Trimming took 4 bases from V and 3 from J; bases not matched to a gene: 10. CDR3 sequence (DNA): TGTGCCTGGATCCCCACCGGGACTAGCGGATACACCGGGGAGCTGTTTTTT. Translation gives CAWIPTGTSGYTGELFF.

The rearrangement links TRBV7-9 to TRBJ2-7; D possibly corresponds to TRBD2 (5 bases). Germline CDR1 is SEHNR and CDR2 is FQNEAQ (reference sequence). CDR3 length equals 15 residues. V shed 1 base and J shed 0 bases, with 10 bases lying between them. The DNA for the CDR3 is TGTGCCAGCAGCTTAGAAGGGAGAAGCTCCTACGAGCAGTACTTC. Encoded protein: CASSLEGRSSYEQYF.

The chain carries TRBV27 and TRBJ1-2; 7 bases are a match to TRBD1. Losses at the gene ends were 4 bases for V and 6 bases for J; bases not matched to a gene: 5. Germline V gene sequence: CDR1 MNHEY, CDR2 SMNVEV (reference sequence). The CDR3 is 13 residues long. The CDR3 sequence: CASSSHRGDGYTF. DNA for the CDR3: TGTGCCAGCAGTTCGCACAGGGGAGATGGCTACACCTTC.

The J gene is TRBJ2-7, the V gene TRBV6-5; a possible D gene is TRBD1 (6 bases). This CDR3 has 13 amino acids. From germline, CDR1 is MNHEY and CDR2 SVGAGI. Deletions cut 6 bases from V and 2 bases from J, with 11 bases between. This CDR3 is CASSRQVAYEQYF. The CDR3 DNA is TGTGCCAGCAGCCGACAGGTAGCCTACGAGCAGTACTTC.

J is TRBJ2-1 and V is TRBV27, with D maybe TRBD2 (6 bases). CDR3 size: 14 residues. CDR1 MNHEY and CDR2 SMNVEV come from the germline V gene (reference sequence). V shed 1 base and J shed 4 bases, with 8 bases lying between them. As DNA, the CDR3 is TGTGCCAGCAGTTTATGGGCGGGATACAATGAGCAGTTCTTC. It yields the protein CASSLWAGYNEQFF.

V gene TRBV6-1 combines with J gene TRBJ1-5, with TRBD1 matching over 11 bases. This CDR3 has 15 amino acids. Germline CDR1 MNHNS, CDR2 SASEGT. V was clipped by 7 bases and J by 6 bases; unmatched bases: 8. As DNA, the CDR3 is TGTGCCAGCACGTGGGGACAGGGGGAGGCTCAGCCCCAGCATTTT. Its translation is CASTWGQGEAQPQHF.

The CDR3 region has the DNA TGTGCCTGGAGTAACAGGGTCAATGAGCAGTTCTTC. The encoded protein is CAWSNRVNEQFF. The J gene is TRBJ2-1, the V gene TRBV30; weak D call: TRBD1 (6 bases). The CDR3 spans 12 residues. The V end lost 2 bases, the J end lost 6 bases, and 8 bases lay between the germline ends. CDR1 and CDR2 from the germline V gene are GTSNPN and SVGIG (reference sequence).

The chain joins TRBV5-1 to TRBJ1-3, with TRBD1 identical over 9 bases. CDR3 size: 16 residues. The V gene's germline CDR1 is SGHRS and CDR2 YFSETQ. The V and J ends lost 4 bases and 4 bases, in that order; junction bases with no gene match: 9. This chain's CDR3 is CASSPGTGLRGNTIYF. In DNA form, the CDR3 reads TGCGCCAGCAGCCCGGGGACAGGGCTGAGAGGAAACACCATATATTTT.

This chain connects TRBV5-1 to TRBJ2-3; TRBD2 matches at 10 bases. Germline CDR1 and CDR2: SGHRS and YFSETQ. The CDR3 runs to 15 residues. The V and J ends lost 1 base and 5 bases, in that order; junction bases with no gene match: 4. The CDR3 loop reads CASSLRTSGKDTQYF. Here the CDR3 DNA reads TGCGCCAGCAGCTTGCGCACTAGCGGGAAAGATACGCAGTATTTT.

The rearrangement uses TRBV7-2 and TRBJ1-1; D is unresolved. V was trimmed by 5 bases and J by 8 bases, leaving 9 bases between them. Per germline, CDR1 SGHTA and CDR2 FQGNSA. There are 11 residues in the CDR3. The CDR3 loop is CASSPWREAFF. The CDR3 DNA is TGTGCCAGCAGCCCTTGGAGGGAAGCTTTCTTT.

The chain carries TRBV10-3 and TRBJ2-7; D might be TRBD1 (5 bases). The CDR3 loop spans 15 amino acids. Germline V gives CDR1 ENHRY, CDR2 SYGVKD. Trimming removed 2 bases from V and 6 bases from J, with 17 bases in between. The CDR3 spells CAISEGALAAAEQYF. The CDR3 coding sequence is TGTGCCATCAGTGAGGGGGCCCTCGCGGCGGCCGAGCAGTACTTC.

The V gene is TRBV9, the J gene TRBJ2-7; TRBD1 matches at 7 bases. The CDR3 totals 14 residues. Germline V lookup: CDR1 SGDLS, CDR2 YYNGEE. V shed 0 bases, J shed 2 bases, and the junction held 2 bases outside the gene matches. The CDR3 spells CASSVGGQAYEQYF. The CDR3 nucleotides are TGTGCCAGCAGCGTAGGCGGACAGGCCTACGAGCAGTACTTC.

This clone was picked up one time. The chain recombines TRBV2 with TRBJ1-2, with D perhaps matching TRBD1 (5 bases). Germline CDR1 SNHLY, CDR2 FYNNEI. The CDR3 contains 12 residues. The CDR3 sequence: CGNTGHFGGYTF. The CDR3 DNA is TGTGGGAACACCGGACATTTTGGCGGCTACACCTTC.

The gene calls are TRBV2 and TRBJ2-2; 12 bases agree with TRBD2. Germline lookup yields CDR1 SNHLY and CDR2 FYNNEI. This CDR3 contains 15 residues. Losses at the gene ends were 8 bases for V and 4 bases for J; bases not matched to a gene: 5. DNA for the CDR3: TGTGCCAGCGGCCTAGCGGGAGGGATCACCGGGGAGCTGTTTTTT. Protein product: CASGLAGGITGELFF.